These 28 T cell receptor beta chains came from one sample sequenced in a study of blood T cells in healthy people across ages. For the second PCR, which ran for roughly 6 to 11 cycles, a sample-barcoded 5' primer and a J-beta primer mix were used. Using its own MiXCR run on the 5' RACE reads, TCRdb lists one record per CDR3 protein. Of 550,000 to 800,000 distinct CDR3 sequences listed, around 21% are singletons. Specimen: blood. The receptors shown here come from a man aged 65 to 85 in good health.

The chain combines TRBV4-1 with TRBJ2-7; tentatively, D is TRBD2 (6 bases). Germline V gene sequence: CDR1 MGHRA, CDR2 YSYEKL. This CDR3 region has 15 residues. The V end lost 4 bases, the J end lost 0 bases, and 13 bases lay between the germline ends. The CDR3: CASSRETRDSYEQYF. The CDR3 DNA is TGCGCCAGCAGCCGGGAAACGCGGGACTCCTACGAGCAGTACTTC.

The J gene is TRBJ1-6, the V gene TRBV5-6; D not certain. The V and J ends lost 2 bases and 5 bases respectively, with 11 bases between them. Per the germline V gene, CDR1 is SGHDT and CDR2 is YYEEEE. The CDR3 is 15 amino acids. CDR3 amino acids: CASSFGPNNNSPLHF. The CDR3, as DNA: TGTGCCAGCAGCTTCGGGCCGAATAATAATTCACCCCTCCACTTT.

The genes are TRBV7-2 and TRBJ1-2; D possibly corresponds to TRBD1 (5 bases). Looked up from germline, CDR1 is SGHTA and CDR2 is FQGNSA. The CDR3 sequence is 14 residues long. V was shortened by 4 bases and J by 7 bases, with 16 bases between the two germline ends. The CDR3 loop is CASSSRMGLSGYTF. The DNA of the CDR3 is TGTGCCAGCAGCTCCCGGATGGGGCTAAGTGGCTACACCTTC.

There are a few counts of this clonotype. The chain employs TRBV27 and TRBJ2-3, with TRBD1 as a possible D gene (5 bases). This CDR3 contains 15 residues. Germline V gene sequence: CDR1 MNHEY, CDR2 SMNVEV (reference sequence). The ends were cut back, 4 bases at V and 4 bases at J, with 15 bases in the middle. CDR3 sequence: CASSSTPTGADTQYF. The CDR3 DNA reads as TGTGCCAGCAGTTCCACGCCAACAGGAGCAGATACGCAGTATTTT.

This clonotype was counted a few times. The DNA for the CDR3 is TGTGCCAGCAGCTTACAATCAGCAGGGGGTTCGACTGAAGCTTTCTTT. It specifies CASSLQSAGGSTEAFF. The chain combines TRBV7-2 with TRBJ1-1, with 7 positions matching TRBD1. This CDR3 has 16 amino acids. Germline trimming cut 2 bases from V and 5 bases from J; bases unmatched to any gene: 11. Germline CDR1 SGHTA, CDR2 FQGNSA. Supplemented by reference TRBV7-2 and TRBJ1-1, the full variable domain reads GAGVSQSPSNKVTEKGKDVELRCDPISGHTALYWYRQSLGQGLEFLIYFQGNSAPDKSGLPSDRFSAERTGGSVSTLTIQRTQQEDSAVYLCASSLQSAGGSTEAFFGQGTRLTVV.

The chain is built from TRBV20-1 and TRBJ1-1; D remains ambiguous. This CDR3 is built from 17 residues. Trimming cost V 0 bases and J 0 bases, with 17 bases left between them. CDR1 is DFQATT and CDR2 is SNEGSKA in the germline V gene (reference sequence). The CDR3 loop is CSARDQRASNMNTEAFF. The CDR3 DNA follows: TGCAGTGCTAGAGACCAACGAGCTTCGAACATGAACACTGAAGCTTTCTTT.

The table lists this clonotype with a few counts. This chain links TRBV7-2 with TRBJ2-7; the D is unclear. The CDR3 runs 14 residues. The V gene's germline CDR1 is SGHTA and CDR2 FQGNSA. Trimming shortened V by 5 bases and J by 0 bases, and 11 bases separated the two germline ends. The CDR3 loop reads CASSAEVSSYEQYF. The CDR3 region has the DNA TGTGCCAGCAGCGCCGAGGTTAGCTCCTACGAGCAGTACTTC.

This clonotype was seen only a few times. The CDR3 region is CSASTAVRGEQFF. The CDR3 DNA reads as TGCAGTGCTAGCACAGCGGTTCGCGGTGAGCAGTTCTTC. The chain couples TRBV20-1 to TRBJ2-5, with TRBD2 as a possible D gene (5 bases). The J call is in doubt because the DNA end fits TRBJ2-1 better. CDR3 length: 13 amino acids. Germline V gene sequence: CDR1 DFQATT, CDR2 SNEGSKA (reference sequence).

The CDR3 spells CASDSPGLVGGEQYF. The CDR3 DNA reads TGTGCTAGTGATTCTCCGGGACTGGTTGGAGGCGAGCAGTACTTC. The chain combines TRBV12-5 with TRBJ2-7; a possible D gene is TRBD2 (6 bases). This CDR3 comprises 15 residues. Germline CDR1 and CDR2: LGHNT and FRNRAP. With 7 bases removed from V and 6 bases from J, the gap between germline ends came to 22 bases.

This clonotype was detected only once. The chain uses TRBV4-1 and TRBJ1-4; D not resolved. V dropped 0 bases and J dropped 9 bases, with 14 bases sitting between them. This CDR3 has 15 amino acids. From germline, CDR1 is MGHRA and CDR2 YSYEKL. Here the CDR3 DNA reads TGCGCCAGCAGCCAAGATTACGTTGGAAAAAAAAAACTGTTTTTT. Protein: CASSQDYVGKKKLFF.

This sequence joins TRBV20-1 and TRBJ1-1; D is uncertain. The CDR3 is 13 amino acids. Germline assignment: CDR1 DFQATT and CDR2 SNEGSKA (reference sequence). Trimming pared 3 bases from V and 11 bases from J, leaving 19 bases between. CDR3 protein: CSASKPGSEAAFF. The CDR3 DNA sequence: TGCAGTGCTAGCAAACCGGGCTCCGAAGCTGCTTTCTTT.

This clonotype has only a few counts. V usage is TRBV9 and J usage is TRBJ2-5; D is possibly TRBD1 (5 bases). Germline V gene data show CDR1 as SGDLS and CDR2 as YYNGEE. Trimming removed 4 bases at V and 4 bases at J, with 17 bases between. The CDR3 is made up of 15 amino acids. CDR3 nucleotide sequence: TGTGCCAGCAGCCCCCGCGGTTGGGGCGCAGAGACCCAGTACTTC. Translation: CASSPRGWGAETQYF.

The V gene is TRBV29-1, the J gene TRBJ1-1, with a weak D call TRBD1 (5 bases). The V end lost 4 bases, the J end lost 0 bases, and 6 bases lay between the germline ends. Per the germline V gene, CDR1 is SQVTM and CDR2 is ANQGSEA. CDR3 size: 12 residues. The CDR3 DNA reads as TGCAGCGTTGGACAGCTGAACACTGAAGCTTTCTTT. Protein sequence: CSVGQLNTEAFF. The full variable domain, in which reference TRBV29-1 and TRBJ1-1 provide the parts outside the CDR3, is SAVISQKPSRDICQRGTSLTIQCQVDSQVTMMFWYRQQPGQSLTLIATANQGSEATYESGFVIDKFPISRPNLTFSTLTVSNMSPEDSSIYLCSVGQLNTEAFFGQGTRLTVV.

Only a few counts were recorded for this clonotype. The chain uses TRBV28 and TRBJ2-5; no firm D call. CDR1 and CDR2 from the germline V gene are MDHEN and SYDVKM. V lost 5 bases to trimming and J lost 5 bases, with 9 bases between them. The CDR3 is 12 residues long. CDR3 sequence (DNA): TGTGCCAGCAGTCCCACTTTTGAGACCCAGTACTTC. Translated, it gives CASSPTFETQYF.

This clonotype was counted at least ten times. The gene calls are TRBV6-6 and TRBJ2-7; 11 nucleotides agree with TRBD1. Trimming removed 6 bases from V and 1 base from J; junction bases left unmatched: 8. From germline, CDR1 is MNHNY and CDR2 SVGAGI (reference sequence). This CDR3 contains 16 residues. The CDR3 here is CASSLGQGAESYEQYF. CDR3 in DNA: TGTGCCAGCAGCCTCGGACAGGGGGCGGAATCCTACGAGCAGTACTTC.

This clonotype was seen only a few times. The rearrangement joins TRBV7-2 to TRBJ2-1; 8 nucleotides match TRBD2. The closer fit of TRBJ2-5 to the DNA end suggests the J call may be wrong. The CDR3 has 14 amino acids. Germline CDR1 reads SGHTA; CDR2 reads FQGNSA. CDR3 sequence reads: CASGPASGSKTQYF. The DNA of the CDR3 is TGTGCCAGCGGCCCAGCGAGCGGGAGTAAGACCCAGTACTTC.

Comment on this clonotype: An end of the junction differs from the germline gene, which may be a read error. The V gene is TRBV15, the J gene TRBJ2-5, with 7 positions matching TRBD2. Germline V CDR1 and CDR2: LNHNV, YYDKDF (reference sequence). The CDR3 has 12 residues. CDR3 region: CATSRRGETQCF. CDR3 coding DNA: TGTGCCACCAGCAGACGGGGGGAGACCCAGTGCTTC.

This clonotype was seen at least ten times. V is TRBV28 and J is TRBJ2-3, with TRBD2 identical over 8 bases. The V and J ends lost 6 bases and 4 bases, in that order; junction bases with no gene match: 9. CDR1 MDHEN and CDR2 SYDVKM come from the germline V gene. The length of the CDR3 is 15 residues. CDR3: CASSPGTRGADTQYF. CDR3 nucleotide sequence: TGTGCCAGCAGCCCCGGGACTAGGGGCGCAGATACGCAGTATTTT.

This clonotype was found a few times. The chain joins TRBV27 to TRBJ1-6; D perhaps matches TRBD1 (5 bases). The CDR3 is made up of 14 amino acids. V lost 6 bases to trimming and J lost 7 bases, with 13 bases between them. Germline V lookup: CDR1 MNHEY, CDR2 SMNVEV (reference sequence). DNA of the CDR3: TGTGCCAGCAGAACCGGGACCTCAAATTCACCCCTCCACTTT. It is translated as CASRTGTSNSPLHF.

This clonotype was found a few times. One junction end does not reproduce the germline sequence, and a read error may be involved. The CDR3 reads CASSSKSGNAGELFF. Written as DNA, the CDR3 is TGTGCCAGCAGCTCTAAAAGCGGGAACGCCGGGGAGCTGTTTTTT. The chain links TRBV7-9 to TRBJ2-2, with TRBD2 matching 7 bases. The CDR3 runs to 15 residues. The germline V gene encodes CDR1 SEHNR and CDR2 FQNEAQ (reference sequence).

Only a few counts were recorded for this clonotype. V and J are TRBV20-1 and TRBJ2-5, with 8 bases matching TRBD1. Gene TRBJ2-7 matches the end of the DNA better, so the J call may be wrong. The CDR3 is 13 residues long. Germline V gene data show CDR1 as DFQATT and CDR2 as SNEGSKA (reference sequence). CDR3 loop: CSANAGTGYEQYF. The CDR3 nucleotides are TGCAGTGCCAACGCGGGGACAGGTTACGAGCAGTACTTC.

The chain combines TRBV5-5 with TRBJ2-3; D unresolved. Germline V gene lookup returns CDR1 SGHKS and CDR2 YYEKEE (reference sequence). V was pared by 1 base and J by 1 base, with 4 bases between. There are 13 residues in the CDR3. The CDR3 spells CASSLFGTDTQYF. DNA of the CDR3: TGTGCCAGCAGCTTGTTCGGCACAGATACGCAGTATTTT.

The chain combines TRBV12-3 or TRBV12-4 with TRBJ1-2, with D hard to call. Trimming stripped 3 bases from V and 11 bases from J, with 10 bases between. This CDR3 has 11 amino acids. The CDR3 DNA follows: TGTGCCAGCAGTTTTTCCGCTACTTACACCTTC. This codes for CASSFSATYTF.

This clonotype was picked up a small number of times. The V and J genes are TRBV28 and TRBJ2-5, with D unclear. The J call is in doubt because the DNA end fits TRBJ2-7 better. The CDR3 runs 11 residues. Looked up from germline, CDR1 is MDHEN and CDR2 is SYDVKM. The CDR3 DNA reads TGTGCCAGCCCAGTAGGATACGAGCAGTACTTC. It yields the protein CASPVGYEQYF.

This chain links TRBV5-1 with TRBJ2-2, with TRBD1 identical over 8 bases. The CDR3 contains 14 residues. V lost 5 bases to trimming and J lost 7 bases; unmatched junction nucleotides: 7. Germline-derived CDR1 and CDR2 are SGHRS and YFSETQ. The CDR3 DNA follows: TGCGCCAGCAGGTGGACAGGGAGCAGCGGGGAGCTGTTTTTT. This encodes CASRWTGSSGELFF.

This chain joins TRBV12-3 or TRBV12-4 and TRBJ1-5; D uncertain. CDR3 size: 14 residues. Trimming left V 4 bases short and J 5 bases short, with 12 bases between. CDR3 residues: CASSSRQPYQPQHF. DNA for the CDR3: TGTGCCAGCAGTTCCCGGCAGCCCTATCAGCCCCAGCATTTT.

This rearrangement joins TRBV6-2 or TRBV6-3 to TRBJ1-2; D is unclear. CDR3 length: 14 amino acids. Germline CDR1 is MNHEY and CDR2 is SVGEGT. Trimming cost V 6 bases and J 4 bases, with 15 bases left between them. CDR3 sequence: CASRMTGLGYGYTF. The DNA of the CDR3 is TGTGCCAGCAGGATGACGGGCCTTGGCTATGGCTACACCTTC.

The rearrangement uses TRBV20-1 and TRBJ2-1, with D maybe TRBD2 (6 bases). CDR1 is DFQATT and CDR2 is SNEGSKA in the germline V gene (reference sequence). V was clipped by 3 bases and J by 9 bases, with 12 bases between them. The length of the CDR3 is 12 residues. DNA for the CDR3: TGCAGTGCTAGGCGCGGGAATGGTGAGCAGTTCTTC. Its protein product is CSARRGNGEQFF.